Included here is one TCR beta chain sequence, with context. The antigen is undetermined. Everyone who donated was a Caucasian adult who lived in Nashville, Tennessee. The sample is drawn from a study of shared clonotypes between healthy human individuals. Germline V gene sequence: CDR1 SNHLY, CDR2 FYNNEI. Germline trimming cut 8 bases from V and 0 bases from J; bases unmatched to any gene: 13. This CDR3 is 17 amino acids long. Profiling relied on immunoSEQ multiplex PCR, and the TCRdb table lists in-frame clones only, not all of them. Of some 300,000 clones in the sample, around 79% were seen once. Study conclusions and caveats: Sampling covered blood only; tissue repertoires likely differ. All-four-donor shared clonotypes had higher generation probabilities than non-shared clonotypes did.

The gene calls are TRBV2 and TRBJ2-3, with 8 bases aligning to TRBD2. This clonotype originated in a man between 25 and 39 years old in good health. The sequencing sample was made of memory CD4+ T cells sorted from blood. Subset reported: CD45RA-negative fraction. CDR3 DNA: TGTGCCAGCGGAGCCGGGACTAGGGAGGTTAGCACAGATACGCAGTATTTT. Translated: CASGAGTREVSTDTQYF.